This is a list of T cell receptor beta chains from one sample in a study of shared clonotypes between healthy human individuals. Produced via immunoSEQ multiplex PCR; TCRdb's table is partial and in-frame only. The sample lists about 1.5 million clones, under 99% occurring once. Input material: naive CD4+ T cells sorted from blood. These receptors originate from a man aged 25 to 40 in good health. Both conserved end residues are part of each CDR3. The D gene is left open where the match is weak. The listing skips clone size in some rows; elsewhere it reads once, few, many or a size class.

d_gene	j_gene	v_gene	abundance	CDR3aa	CDR3nt
.	TRBJ2-7	TRBV5-5	.	CASSLGAAGEQYF	TGTGCCAGCAGCTTGGGTGCTGCGGGCGAGCAGTACTTC
.	TRBJ2-2	TRBV15	.	CATSRDLTGELFF	TGTGCCACCAGCAGAGACTTAACCGGGGAGCTGTTTTTT
TRBD1	TRBJ2-7	TRBV11-3	.	CASSLGQGAGYEQYF	TGTGCCAGCAGCTTAGGACAGGGGGCAGGTTACGAGCAGTACTTC
.	TRBJ2-3	TRBV6-6	.	CASRTGLDTQYF	TGTGCCAGCAGAACGGGTTTAGATACGCAGTATTTT
.	TRBJ2-7	TRBV29-1	.	CSVENQGENEQYF	TGCAGCGTTGAAAATCAAGGAGAAAACGAGCAGTACTTC
TRBD2	TRBJ2-1	TRBV6-4	.	CASSRTSRSYNEQFF	TGTGCCAGCAGTCGGACTAGCAGATCCTACAATGAGCAGTTCTTC
TRBD2	TRBJ2-7	TRBV15	.	CATSRGLAGNSYEQYF	TGTGCCACCAGCAGGGGACTAGCGGGGAACTCCTACGAGCAGTACTTC
.	TRBJ2-1	TRBV5-4	.	CASSLANEEQFF	TGTGCCAGCAGCTTGGCCAACGAGGAGCAGTTCTTC
.	TRBJ1-1	TRBV7-9	.	CASSTDEAFF	TGTGCCAGCAGCACGGATGAAGCTTTCTTT
TRBD2	TRBJ2-7	TRBV15	.	CATSRETSGRASYEQYF	TGTGCCACCAGCAGAGAAACTAGCGGGAGGGCCTCCTACGAGCAGTACTTC
.	TRBJ1-2	TRBV5-4	.	CASSLASGQRGYTF	TGTGCCAGCAGCTTGGCCTCCGGCCAGCGTGGCTACACCTTC
.	TRBJ2-7	TRBV7-2	.	CASSYSGRYEQYF	TGTGCCAGCAGCTATAGCGGTCGCTACGAGCAGTACTTC
.	TRBJ2-7	TRBV21-1	.	CASNLHRRSYEQYF	TGTGCCAGCAACCTTCACAGACGATCCTACGAGCAGTACTTC
.	TRBJ2-5	TRBV5-1	.	CASSKGVGILQETQYF	TGCGCCAGCAGCAAAGGTGTGGGGATCCTCCAAGAGACCCAGTACTTC
TRBD2	TRBJ2-2	TRBV13	.	CASSLTSGRVDTGELFF	TGTGCCAGCAGCTTGACTAGCGGGAGAGTGGACACCGGGGAGCTGTTTTTT
TRBD2	TRBJ2-3	TRBV29-1	.	CSVRTSGSSTDTQYF	TGCAGCGTCAGGACTAGCGGGTCTAGCACAGATACGCAGTATTTT
.	TRBJ2-3	TRBV2	.	CASIVNRGADTQYF	TGTGCCAGCATTGTCAACCGGGGCGCAGATACGCAGTATTTT
.	TRBJ1-4	TRBV2	.	CASSFRSATNEKLFF	TGTGCCAGCAGTTTTAGGTCTGCAACTAATGAAAAACTGTTTTTT
.	TRBJ2-7	TRBV7-8	.	CASSLAWGNSVGHYEQYF	TGTGCCAGCAGCTTAGCCTGGGGTAACTCGGTGGGGCACTACGAGCAGTACTTC
TRBD1	TRBJ2-3	TRBV13	.	CASSLLAGGMIPTQYF	TGTGCCAGCAGCTTACTCGCAGGGGGCATGATCCCAACGCAGTATTTT
TRBD2	TRBJ2-7	TRBV18	.	CASSPTSGPYEQYF	TGTGCCAGCTCGCCGACTAGCGGGCCCTACGAGCAGTACTTC
.	TRBJ2-3	TRBV18	.	CASSPLPATDTQYF	TGTGCCAGCTCACCCCTCCCCGCCACAGATACGCAGTATTTT
TRBD1	TRBJ2-7	TRBV2	.	CASSPGQGAWEQYF	TGTGCCAGCAGCCCGGGACAGGGGGCGTGGGAGCAGTACTTC
.	TRBJ1-1	TRBV6-1	.	CASNVGGPNTEAFF	TGTGCCAGTAACGTTGGGGGACCGAACACTGAAGCTTTCTTT
.	TRBJ2-7	TRBV11-2	.	CASSLAPSDIYEQYF	TGTGCCAGCAGCTTAGCCCCCTCCGACATCTACGAGCAGTACTTC
.	TRBJ2-5	TRBV20-1	once	CSGDGQETQYF	TGCAGTGGGGACGGACAAGAGACCCAGTACTTC
.	TRBJ2-7	TRBV11-2	.	CASSILRGREGPNEQYF	TGTGCCAGCAGCATCCTCAGGGGGAGGGAGGGCCCGAACGAGCAGTACTTC
TRBD2	TRBJ2-7	TRBV5-5	.	CASSFGASGAYEQYF	TGTGCCAGCAGCTTCGGGGCTAGCGGGGCCTACGAGCAGTACTTC
.	TRBJ1-1	TRBV11-3	.	CASSLGGTRVTEAFF	TGTGCCAGCAGCTTAGGTGGCACTAGGGTTACTGAAGCTTTCTTT
TRBD2	TRBJ2-7	TRBV27	once	CASSLEPNSGTSSYEQYF	TGTGCCAGCAGTTTAGAGCCGAACAGCGGGACCAGCTCCTACGAGCAGTACTTC
TRBD2	TRBJ2-3	TRBV4-3	.	CASSQEGLAGENTDTQYF	TGCGCCAGCAGCCAGGAGGGACTAGCGGGAGAGAACACAGATACGCAGTATTTT
.	TRBJ2-3	TRBV6-4	.	CASSDSPRVTDTQYF	TGTGCCAGCAGCGATAGTCCCAGAGTCACAGATACGCAGTATTTT